This T cell receptor beta chain was profiled in a study of blood T cell repertoires in COVID-19. Study-level information: Nucleic acid was either cDNA or gDNA, and it came from T cells, B-cell-depleted T cells, or PBMCs.

In the source study's methods: Estimates of nucleated cell counts were drawn from the amplification of reference gene primers. Sequencing was performed with immunoSEQ multiplex PCR; in TCRdb, only in-frame clones are kept and a portion is missing. The DNA gave D and trimming, while V, J and clone size come from that table. This table has about 190,000 clones, roughly 86% appearing once. This CDR3 contains 15 residues. Germline CDR1 reads LNHDA; CDR2 reads SQIVND (reference sequence). The ends were cut back, 7 bases at V and 2 bases at J, with 15 bases in the middle. This clone was seen only once. This sequence originates from a woman in her sixties or seventies with active or convalescent COVID-19. Sequencing was performed on peripheral blood. The rearrangement uses TRBV19 and TRBJ1-5, with D possibly being TRBD1 (5 bases). The CDR3 DNA reads TGTGCCAGTACCACCTGGGGGGAGGGCAATCAGCCCCAGCATTTT. This gives the protein CASTTWGEGNQPQHF.